This entry lists 25 T cell receptor beta chains sequenced from one sample in a study of blood T cells in healthy people across ages. Together with a sample-barcoded 5' primer, a J-beta primer mix was included in a second PCR lasting about 6 to 11 cycles. One entry per CDR3 protein results from TCRdb running MiXCR on the 5' RACE reads. The sample records hundreds of thousands of distinct CDR3 sequences, 35% to 40% being singletons. The specimen sequenced was blood. The receptors here all came from a man aged 18 to 29 in good health.

J is TRBJ2-7 and V is TRBV6-6; D ambiguous. The CDR3 length is 16 residues. V was clipped by 4 bases and J by 3 bases, with 19 bases between them. Germline CDR1 MNHNY, CDR2 SVGAGI (reference sequence). Here the CDR3 reads CASSFRPLGDGYEQYF. The CDR3 bases are TGTGCCAGCAGTTTCCGCCCTTTAGGAGACGGCTACGAGCAGTACTTC.

This clonotype was seen repeatedly, ten times or more. At one boundary the junction diverges from the germline segment, which might be a read error. The V gene is TRBV12-3 or TRBV12-4, the J gene TRBJ2-3, with a weak D call TRBD1 (6 bases). This CDR3 contains 14 residues. CDR3 amino acids: CATAWGSRTDTQYF. In nucleotides, the CDR3 is TGTGCGACGGCGTGGGGGAGTCGGACAGATACACAGTATTTT.

J is TRBJ2-1 and V is TRBV27; D unresolved. V lost 0 bases, J lost 6 bases, and 9 bases lay in between. Germline CDR1 reads MNHEY; CDR2 reads SMNVEV (reference sequence). CDR3 length: 14 residues. The CDR3 region has the DNA TGTGCCAGCAGTTTATCTGGGCCCCTCAATGAGCAGTTCTTC. Translation: CASSLSGPLNEQFF.

This clonotype was observed at least ten times. Here the CDR3 DNA reads TGCAGTGCGGATTCCGGGACAGGGGGCAGGGGCTATGGCTACACCTTC. This codes for CSADSGTGGRGYGYTF. The rearrangement links TRBV20-1 to TRBJ1-2; 12 bases are a match to TRBD1. CDR3 length equals 16 residues. Looked up from germline, CDR1 is DFQATT and CDR2 is SNEGSKA (reference sequence). Trimming cost V 6 bases and J 4 bases; bases outside gene matches: 12.

The chain recombines TRBV11-1 with TRBJ2-5; D may be TRBD2 (6 bases). Looked up from germline, CDR1 is SGHAT and CDR2 is FQDESV (reference sequence). The CDR3 length is 15 residues. The V end was cut by 5 bases, the J end by 2 bases, with 15 bases between. This CDR3 is CASSKRRDFQETQYF. Written as DNA, the CDR3 is TGTGCCAGCAGCAAACGGAGGGACTTTCAAGAGACCCAGTACTTC.

The table lists this clonotype with many counts. The chain carries TRBV5-6 and TRBJ2-6, with D unresolved. Germline values: CDR1 SGHDT, CDR2 YYEEEE. The V end was cut by 5 bases, the J end by 0 bases, with 3 bases between. This CDR3 has 13 amino acids. CDR3 loop: CASSYSGANVLTF. The CDR3 nucleotides are TGTGCCAGCAGTTACTCTGGGGCCAACGTCCTGACTTTC.

This clonotype appeared a few times. The chain couples TRBV20-1 to TRBJ2-1; D might be TRBD2 (5 bases). The CDR3 length is 17 residues. V dropped 0 bases and J dropped 7 bases, with 22 bases sitting between them. Germline V gives CDR1 DFQATT, CDR2 SNEGSKA (reference sequence). The CDR3 protein is CSARDFSQDSSRNEQFF. For the CDR3, the DNA is TGCAGTGCTAGAGATTTCTCCCAGGACTCTTCTCGGAATGAGCAGTTCTTC.

This clonotype was detected ten times or more. The rearrangement uses TRBV29-1 and TRBJ2-7; no firm D call. In germline, CDR1 is SQVTM, CDR2 ANQGSEA. The CDR3 sequence is 12 residues long. V lost 2 bases and J lost 1, with 6 bases in between. CDR3 sequence: CSVESASYEQYF. Here the CDR3 DNA reads TGCAGCGTTGAATCAGCTTCCTACGAGCAGTACTTC.

V gene TRBV12-3 or TRBV12-4 combines with J gene TRBJ2-5; weak D call: TRBD2 (7 bases). The DNA end lines up better with TRBJ2-7; the J call may be wrong. The CDR3 runs 13 residues. CDR3 protein: CASSLGGGFEQYF. The CDR3 DNA is TGTGCCAGCAGTTTGGGAGGGGGATTCGAGCAGTACTTC.

The chain carries TRBV7-2 and TRBJ2-1, with 8 positions matching TRBD2. The DNA end is more similar to TRBJ2-7, so the J call may be wrong. The CDR3 runs 15 residues. Germline assignment: CDR1 SGHTA and CDR2 FQGNSA. Here the CDR3 DNA reads TGTGCCAGCAGCCCGGGTAGCGGGACCTACAATGAGCAGTACTTC. Its protein is CASSPGSGTYNEQYF.

The chain combines TRBV4-3 with TRBJ2-2; D is possibly TRBD1 or TRBD2 (5 bases each). In germline, CDR1 is LGHNA, CDR2 YSLEER. The germline V and J ends were trimmed by 3 bases and 9 bases, with 17 bases remaining between them. This CDR3 contains 15 residues. The CDR3 loop reads CASSHDVGASRELFF. Here the CDR3 DNA reads TGCGCCAGCAGCCATGATGTCGGGGCGTCGAGGGAGCTGTTTTTT.

Concerning this clonotype: One end of the junction is discordant with germline, which a read error may explain. The rearrangement joins TRBV5-5 to TRBJ2-5; D remains ambiguous. The CDR3 has 11 amino acids. CDR1 is SGHKS, CDR2 YYEKEE, per germline (reference sequence). CDR3 nucleotide sequence: TGTGCCTGCAGCTATCAAGAGACCCAGTACTTC. This translates into CACSYQETQYF.

The CDR3 nucleotides read TGTGCCAGCAGCCCAAATACTGGGACAGGGAACTATGGCTACACCTTC. It encodes CASSPNTGTGNYGYTF. The chain is built from TRBV5-6 and TRBJ1-2, with 9 nucleotides matching TRBD1. After removal of 4 bases from V and 2 bases from J, the junction contained 9 bases not matched to a gene. The CDR3 is made up of 16 amino acids. Germline assignment: CDR1 SGHDT and CDR2 YYEEEE.

The chain has TRBV5-1 and TRBJ2-5; D not certain. The CDR3 extends over 13 amino acids. V lost 0 bases, J lost 5 bases, and 8 bases lay in between. Germline CDR1 and CDR2: SGHRS and YFSETQ. CDR3 sequence reads: CASSLAISETQYF. DNA for the CDR3: TGCGCCAGCAGCTTGGCCATAAGTGAGACCCAGTACTTC.

This clonotype was counted at least ten times. The chain uses TRBV4-2 and TRBJ2-3, with 10 bases identical to TRBD2. The CDR3 sequence is 18 residues long. From germline, CDR1 is LGHNA and CDR2 YNFKEQ. The V segment lost 0 bases and the J segment 3 bases; nucleotides outside the gene matches: 9. The CDR3 is CASSQDAAGGPLTDTQYF. CDR3 in DNA: TGTGCCAGCAGCCAAGATGCAGCGGGGGGGCCTCTTACAGATACGCAGTATTTT.

This clonotype was detected a few times. The gene calls are TRBV20-1 and TRBJ1-2, with 10 bases aligning to TRBD1. The CDR3 spans 14 residues. Unmatched junction bases numbered 7, after V lost 1 base and J lost 8 bases. CDR1 DFQATT and CDR2 SNEGSKA come from the germline V gene (reference sequence). CDR3 in amino acids: CSARVGTGDVGYTF. The CDR3 DNA sequence: TGCAGTGCTAGAGTTGGGACAGGGGATGTGGGCTACACCTTC.

This clonotype was counted at least ten times. The chain links TRBV6-2 or TRBV6-3 to TRBJ1-5, with a tentative D call TRBD1 (5 bases). CDR1 and CDR2 (germline): MNHEY, SVGEGT. Deletions cut 8 bases from V and 4 bases from J, with 6 bases between. The CDR3 is 11 amino acids. Written as DNA, the CDR3 is TGTGCCAGCGGGGGGAATCAGCCCCAGCATTTT. Its translation is CASGGNQPQHF.

This chain uses TRBV20-1 with TRBJ2-3; 13 nucleotides line up with TRBD2. The germline V gene encodes CDR1 DFQATT and CDR2 SNEGSKA (reference sequence). This CDR3 comprises 14 residues. The trim removed 6 bases at V and 6 bases at J, leaving 6 bases unmatched. The CDR3 region has the DNA TGCAGTGCGTCCGGGACTAGCGGGGAGGATACGCAGTATTTT. Protein: CSASGTSGEDTQYF.

About this clonotype itself: With a much larger clone just one base away, this may be a read error. In DNA form, the CDR3 reads TGTGCCAGCAGTCCCTTACCCGAAAAGGGCTACACCTTC. It translates to CASSPLPEKGYTF. This chain connects TRBV12-3 or TRBV12-4 to TRBJ1-2; D uncertain. The CDR3 length is 13 residues. Trimming removed 5 bases at V and 8 bases at J, with 15 bases between.

This clonotype was seen a few times. This could be a read error, since a much larger clone is one nucleotide away. V is TRBV28 and J is TRBJ2-1, with 9 bases identical to TRBD2. Germline CDR1 and CDR2: MDHEN and SYDVKM. This CDR3 contains 15 residues. J lost 3 bases, V lost 6 bases, and 6 bases had no gene match. The CDR3 region has the DNA TGTGCCAGCAGCTTAGCGGGGGCCTTCTACAATGAGCAGTTCTTC. As protein: CASSLAGAFYNEQFF.

The J gene is TRBJ1-1, the V gene TRBV12-3 or TRBV12-4; D is undetermined. Trimming took 7 bases from V and 5 from J, leaving 14 bases between them. CDR3 length: 13 amino acids. For the CDR3, the DNA is TGTGCCAGCACCTTGGTAGGAAGGACTGAAGCTTTCTTT. Translated, it gives CASTLVGRTEAFF.

This clonotype turned up a few times. The chain couples TRBV12-3 or TRBV12-4 to TRBJ1-1; TRBD1 is a possible D gene (5 bases). V lost 3 bases, J lost 1 base, and 12 bases lay in between. The CDR3 contains 15 residues. The CDR3 loop is CASSFPGPRNTEAFF. In DNA form, the CDR3 reads TGTGCCAGCAGTTTCCCGGGACCGAGGAACACTGAAGCTTTCTTT.

As to this clonotype: A much larger clonotype is one base distant, so this may be a read error. The chain employs TRBV4-3 and TRBJ2-7; tentative D call: TRBD2 (6 bases). Trimming cost V 2 bases and J 7 bases, with 15 bases left between them. The CDR3 is 14 amino acids. CDR1 and CDR2 from the germline V gene are LGHNA and YSLEER. CDR3 nucleotide sequence: TGCGCCAGCAGCCAACGACTAGGGGTCGATGAGCAGTACTTC. Translated: CASSQRLGVDEQYF.

This clonotype has more than one count but fewer than ten. The chain carries TRBV7-9 and TRBJ2-1; 11 bases fit TRBD1. CDR1 and CDR2 from the germline V gene are SEHNR and FQNEAQ (reference sequence). The CDR3 extends over 17 amino acids. The junction had 6 bases not matched to a gene; V was cut back by 0 bases and J by 5 bases. CDR3 DNA sequence: TGTGCCAGCAGCTTAGCCCGGGACAGGGGGTTCAACAATGAGCAGTTCTTC. Its translation is CASSLARDRGFNNEQFF.

This clonotype showed up just once. This chain connects TRBV7-2 to TRBJ1-2, with a possible D match to TRBD1 (5 bases). From germline, CDR1 is SGHTA and CDR2 FQGNSA. Trimming pared 1 base from V and 8 bases from J, leaving 14 bases between. The CDR3 loop spans 14 amino acids. The CDR3 is CASSLGTNEGGYTF. DNA for the CDR3: TGTGCCAGCAGCTTAGGGACAAACGAAGGGGGCTACACCTTC.